This TCR beta chain was sequenced for a study of shared clonotypes between healthy human individuals. V dropped 7 bases and J dropped 2 bases, with 10 bases sitting between them. The CDR3 runs to 12 residues. The germline CDR1 and CDR2 sequences are SQVTM and ANQGSEA. Using immunoSEQ multiplex PCR, the repertoire was profiled, and TCRdb retains in-frame clones only, with some absent. The data show 2 million to 2.5 million clones, over 85% seen once. The chain is built from TRBV29-1 and TRBJ2-3; D gene ambiguous. This TCR was sampled from a man in his late teens or twenties in good health. Some clones in this sample may be carry-over from other donors' samples. The material sequenced was naive CD4+ T cells from PBMCs. Stated subset: CD45RA+ positively selected. DNA for the CDR3: TGCAGCGCTACCGGGCCCACAGATACGCAGTATTTT. Translation gives CSATGPTDTQYF.